This T cell receptor (beta chain) comes out of a study of T cell repertoires in cytomegalovirus infection. Across the whole study: Evidence of both CMV infection and a matching HLA type came from public TCR beta signatures. Whole-study results and caveats: Identification of carriers of CMV plus the relevant HLA was achieved through cumulative public TCR beta family frequency.

This clonotype was picked up a small number of times. The antigen is unknown. TCRdb re-called the reads with MiXCR, one entry per CDR3 protein. This sample has nearly 700,000 distinct CDR3 sequences; around a third occur once, and the top ten carry around a sixth. The V segment lost 4 bases and the J segment 2 bases; nucleotides outside the gene matches: 4. The CDR3 is 15 residues long. In germline, CDR1 is SGHVS, CDR2 FNYEAQ. The clonotype originates from a human donor in good health (CMV status not recorded). Some clones in this sample may be carry-over from other donors' samples. This sequence joins TRBV7-6 and TRBJ2-3, with 9 positions matching TRBD1. The input for sequencing was cultured PBMCs, taken from culture after CMV antigen stimulation. This CDR3 is CASSWTGVLTDTQYF. CDR3 nucleotides: TGTGCCAGCAGCTGGACAGGGGTTCTCACAGATACGCAGTATTTT.